The present entry profiles one T cell receptor beta chain with its context. Its antigen is not identified. This table comes from immunoSEQ multiplex PCR, and its TCRdb copy is limited to in-frame clones, with some not included. The repertoire has a few hundred thousand clones, approximately 91% of them found once; the top ten carry 1.9%. Treatment here: roughly 18 received Ad26.COV2.S at low or high dose, single or two shots; 5 received placebo; per-sample allocation not given. Sampling was done on day 63 after the first vaccine or placebo injection. An Ad26 vector that expressed Wuhan-strain SARS-CoV-2 spike constituted the vaccine. CDR3 size: 11 residues. V dropped 4 bases and J dropped 3 bases, with 4 bases sitting between them. Looked up from germline, CDR1 is SGHRS and CDR2 is YFSETQ. The data stem from a study of Ad26.COV2.S vaccination and SARS-CoV-2 variants. About the research overall: The vaccine Ad26.COV2.S was put into the muscle once, or twice with 56 days between. General study results and limits: Vaccine and placebo recipients had similar non-spike TCR breadth.

The rearrangement links TRBV5-1 to TRBJ1-2, with unresolved D. This sequence originates from a person between 18 and 65 years old who received the Ad26.COV2.S COVID-19 vaccine or a placebo. The material sequenced was peripheral blood, taken in a trial of Ad26.COV2.S vaccine versus placebo. The CDR3 loop reads CASSGDYGYTF. The CDR3 DNA reads TGCGCCAGCAGCGGCGACTATGGCTACACCTTC.